The 9 T cell receptor beta chains below were found in one sample sequenced in a study of cytomegalovirus exposure and HLA in healthy donors. Primers: 60 Vbeta forward and 13 Jbeta reverse. Data came from immunoSEQ multiplex PCR; TCRdb stores just in-frame clones and leaves some out. The repertoire table contains 50,000 to 55,000 clones. The specimen was PBMCs. The receptors stem from a woman aged 60-75 years in good health and CMV-seropositive.

This chain uses TRBV28 with TRBJ1-2; 9 bases match TRBD1. The ends lost 5 bases at V and 4 bases at J; junction bases unmatched: 8. The CDR3 is 15 residues long. Germline assignment: CDR1 MDHEN and CDR2 SYDVKM. CDR3 amino acids: CASSKGGQGGYGYTF. The CDR3 nucleotides are TGTGCCAGCAGTAAAGGGGGACAGGGCGGCTATGGCTACACCTTC.

J is TRBJ2-7 and V is TRBV7-6, with 7 bases aligning to TRBD2. The CDR3 is 13 residues long. The germline gives CDR1 SGHVS, CDR2 FNYEAQ. The junction had 2 bases not matched to a gene; V was cut back by 5 bases and J by 1 base. The CDR3 DNA reads TGTGCCAGCAGCCCGGGGGGATCCTACGAGCAGTACTTC. This codes for CASSPGGSYEQYF.

The J gene is TRBJ1-1, the V gene TRBV7-2; 11 bases fit TRBD1. CDR3 length equals 14 residues. CDR1 is SGHTA and CDR2 is FQGNSA in the germline V gene. After removal of 5 bases from V and 6 bases from J, the junction contained 5 bases not matched to a gene. This chain's CDR3 is CASSPGQGASEAFF. DNA for the CDR3: TGTGCCAGCAGCCCCGGACAGGGGGCTTCTGAAGCTTTCTTT. Together with reference TRBV7-2 and TRBJ1-1, the CDR3 gives the full variable domain: GAGVSQSPSNKVTEKGKDVELRCDPISGHTALYWYRQSLGQGLEFLIYFQGNSAPDKSGLPSDRFSAERTGGSVSTLTIQRTQQEDSAVYLCASSPGQGASEAFFGQGTRLTVV.

The chain couples TRBV6-5 to TRBJ1-6; 8 nucleotides agree with TRBD1. The CDR3 totals 15 residues. CDR1 and CDR2 from the germline V gene are MNHEY and SVGAGI. V was clipped by 6 bases and J by 5 bases; unmatched bases: 6. The CDR3 nucleotides read TGTGCCAGCAGGGACAGGGTCGAAGATAATTCACCCCTCCACTTT. Protein product: CASRDRVEDNSPLHF.

About this clone: Germline is not matched at one junction end, which may reflect a read error. The V and J genes are TRBV7-7 and TRBJ2-3; tentatively, D is TRBD1 (5 bases). Germline V gene sequence: CDR1 SSHAT, CDR2 FNYEAQ (reference sequence). The CDR3 extends over 14 amino acids. For the CDR3, the DNA is TGTGCTAGCAGCTTAGATGCAGGGTCAGATACGCAGTATTTT. Encoded protein: CASSLDAGSDTQYF.

V gene TRBV29-1 combines with J gene TRBJ1-4, with TRBD1 identical over 10 bases. This CDR3 has 13 residues. CDR1 and CDR2 (germline): SQVTM, ANQGSEA. V dropped 7 bases and J dropped 7; count of bases not matched to a gene: 6. Written as DNA, the CDR3 is TGCAGCGGCGGGACAGGGGACCTTGAAAAACTGTTTTTT. Amino acid sequence: CSGGTGDLEKLFF.

The rearrangement uses TRBV10-3 and TRBJ1-1, with 8 bases that match TRBD1. The CDR3 covers 14 residues. Germline CDR1 and CDR2: ENHRY and SYGVKD. V shed 8 bases, J shed 4 bases, and the junction held 9 bases outside the gene matches. CDR3 DNA: TGTGCCATCGGGGAGCTTACAGGGGGCACTGAAGCTTTCTTT. Translated, it gives CAIGELTGGTEAFF.

The V gene is TRBV5-6, the J gene TRBJ1-1; D perhaps matches TRBD1 (5 bases). This CDR3 has 13 amino acids. Trimming took off 2 bases at V and 4 bases at J, with 9 bases between the two ends. The germline gives CDR1 SGHDT, CDR2 YYEEEE. The CDR3 bases are TGTGCCAGCAGCTTACAGGATATCACTGAAGCTTTCTTT. Translation gives CASSLQDITEAFF.

The chain employs TRBV18 and TRBJ2-1; 8 bases are shared with TRBD2. Trimming removed 6 bases from V and 1 base from J; junction bases left unmatched: 11. This CDR3 comprises 17 residues. Germline CDR1 is KGHSH and CDR2 is LQKENI. Here the CDR3 DNA reads TGTGCCAGCTCGCCCCTTCCCGGGGGGGGTTCCTACAATGAGCAGTTCTTC. Its translation: CASSPLPGGGSYNEQFF. Complete variable domain (other parts from reference TRBV18 and TRBJ2-1): NAGVMQNPRHLVRRRGQEARLRCSPMKGHSHVYWYRQLPEEGLKFMVYLQKENIIDESGMPKERFSAEFPKEGPSILRIQQVVRGDSAAYFCASSPLPGGGSYNEQFFGPGTRLTVL.